Described below is a single T cell receptor beta chain sequence and its context. Per the study methods: For nucleated cells, counts were estimated from reference gene primer amplification. Generated by immunoSEQ multiplex PCR, the TCRdb table keeps only in-frame clones and is missing some. Clone size and V and J calls were adopted from that table, with D and trimming inferred from the DNA. This repertoire shows under 200,000 clones, over 80% found once; its top ten account for 5.2%. These data are taken from a study of blood T cell repertoires in COVID-19. The wider study: Spain, Italy and the United States supplied samples that represented acute and convalescent COVID-19. From T cells, B-cell-depleted T cells, or PBMCs came the material, which was cDNA or gDNA.

CDR3 length equals 17 residues. Per germline, CDR1 KGHSH and CDR2 LQKENI. J was trimmed by 0 bases and V by 0 bases; bases with no gene match: 7. What was sequenced was peripheral blood. The chain carries TRBV18 and TRBJ2-7; TRBD1 matches 8 bases. The sequence was obtained from a woman in her thirties with acute or convalescent COVID-19. The CDR3 reads CASSPPTGAPDSYEQYF. The CDR3 DNA reads TGTGCCAGCTCACCACCGACAGGGGCCCCAGACTCCTACGAGCAGTACTTC.